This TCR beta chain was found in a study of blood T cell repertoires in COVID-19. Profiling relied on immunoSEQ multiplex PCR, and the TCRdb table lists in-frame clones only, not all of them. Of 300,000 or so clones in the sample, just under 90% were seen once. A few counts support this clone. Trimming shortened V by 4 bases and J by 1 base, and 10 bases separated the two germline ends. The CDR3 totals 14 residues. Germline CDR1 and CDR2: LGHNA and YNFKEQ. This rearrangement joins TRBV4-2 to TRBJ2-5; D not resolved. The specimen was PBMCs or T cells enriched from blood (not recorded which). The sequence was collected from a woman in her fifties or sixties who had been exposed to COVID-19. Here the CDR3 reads CASSPQILQETQYF. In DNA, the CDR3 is TGTGCCAGCAGCCCACAGATTCTCCAAGAGACCCAGTACTTC.